This TCR beta chain was obtained from a study of metastatic and nonmetastatic thyroid tumors. Overall study context: From malignant and benign thyroid patients, repertoires in blood and in tumor or nodule tissue were compared.

Ahead of thyroid surgery, no patient had received treatment of any kind. V trimming: 4 bases; J trimming: 4 bases; junction bases outside the gene matches: 6. The CDR3 contains 15 residues. Germline CDR1 KGHSH, CDR2 LQKENI. Per the study methods: A distant-metastasis classifier for papillary thyroid cancer was built using CDR3 differences across clinicopathological groups. TCRdb reanalyzed the PCR reads with MiXCR. The V and J calls here are based on TCRdb, not the publication. Here the sample spans about 16,000 clones, about 24% being singletons. This chain joins TRBV18 and TRBJ2-1; 8 bases map to TRBD1. Sequenced input: adjacent normal tissue. The receptor's source is a female donor with papillary thyroid cancer or a benign thyroid nodule (not recorded which). Some clones in this sample may be carry-over from other donors' samples. The CDR3 reads CASSQQGGQYNEQFF. CDR3 nucleotide sequence: TGTGCCAGCTCACAACAGGGGGGTCAATACAATGAGCAGTTCTTC.